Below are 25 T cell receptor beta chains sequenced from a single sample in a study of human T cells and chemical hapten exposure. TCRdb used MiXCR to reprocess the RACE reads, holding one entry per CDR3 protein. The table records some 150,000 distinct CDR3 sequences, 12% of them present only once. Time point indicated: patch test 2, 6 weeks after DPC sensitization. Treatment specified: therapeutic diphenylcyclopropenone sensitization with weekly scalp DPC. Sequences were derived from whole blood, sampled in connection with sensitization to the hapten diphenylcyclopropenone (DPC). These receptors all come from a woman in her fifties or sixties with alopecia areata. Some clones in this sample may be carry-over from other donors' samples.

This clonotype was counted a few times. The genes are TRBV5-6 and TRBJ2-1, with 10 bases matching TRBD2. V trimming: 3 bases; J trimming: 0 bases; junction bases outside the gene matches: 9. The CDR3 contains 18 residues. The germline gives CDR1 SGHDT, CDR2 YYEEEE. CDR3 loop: CASSWSGRGSGSYNEQFF. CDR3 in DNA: TGTGCCAGCAGCTGGAGCGGGAGGGGCTCCGGCTCCTACAATGAGCAGTTCTTC.

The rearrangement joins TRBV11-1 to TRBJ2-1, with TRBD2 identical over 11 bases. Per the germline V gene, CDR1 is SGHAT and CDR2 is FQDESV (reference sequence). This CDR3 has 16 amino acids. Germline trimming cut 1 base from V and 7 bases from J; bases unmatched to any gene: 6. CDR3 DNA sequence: TGTGCCAGCAGCTTAGGGTCGGCTAGCGGGAGGAATGAGCAGTTCTTC. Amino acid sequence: CASSLGSASGRNEQFF.

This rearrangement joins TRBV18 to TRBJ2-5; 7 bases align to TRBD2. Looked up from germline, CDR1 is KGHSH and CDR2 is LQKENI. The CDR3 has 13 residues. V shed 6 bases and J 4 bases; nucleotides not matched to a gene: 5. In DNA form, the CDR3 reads TGTGCCAGCTCCCTGGGGAGGGGAGAGACCCAGTACTTC. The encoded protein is CASSLGRGETQYF.

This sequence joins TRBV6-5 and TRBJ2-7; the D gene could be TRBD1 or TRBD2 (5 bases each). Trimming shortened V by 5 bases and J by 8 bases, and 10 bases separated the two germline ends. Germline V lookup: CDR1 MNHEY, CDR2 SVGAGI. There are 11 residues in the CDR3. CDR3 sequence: CASSDPGQQYF. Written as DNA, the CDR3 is TGTGCCAGCAGTGATCCGGGACAGCAGTACTTC.

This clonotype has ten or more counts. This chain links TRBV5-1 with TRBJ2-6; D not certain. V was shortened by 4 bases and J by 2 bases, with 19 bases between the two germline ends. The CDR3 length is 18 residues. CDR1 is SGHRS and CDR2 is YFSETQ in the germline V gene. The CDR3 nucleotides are TGCGCCAGCAGCCCCGACCCCGTCGGCGTAACTGGGGCCAACGTCCTGACTTTC. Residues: CASSPDPVGVTGANVLTF.

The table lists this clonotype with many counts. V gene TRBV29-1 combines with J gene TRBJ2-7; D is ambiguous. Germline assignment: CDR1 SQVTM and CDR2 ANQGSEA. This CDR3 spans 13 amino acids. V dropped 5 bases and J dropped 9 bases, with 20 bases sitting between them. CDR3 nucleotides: TGCAGCGTTACTGGGGTCAATTACGAAGGGCAGTACTTC. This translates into CSVTGVNYEGQYF.

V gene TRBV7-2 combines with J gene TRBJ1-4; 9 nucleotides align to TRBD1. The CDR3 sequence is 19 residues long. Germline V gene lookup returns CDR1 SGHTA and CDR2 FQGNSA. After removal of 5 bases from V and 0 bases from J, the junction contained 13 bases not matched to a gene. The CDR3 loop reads CASSLNRGLIGATNEKLFF. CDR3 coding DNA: TGTGCCAGCAGCCTCAACAGGGGGCTGATTGGGGCAACTAATGAAAAACTGTTTTTT.

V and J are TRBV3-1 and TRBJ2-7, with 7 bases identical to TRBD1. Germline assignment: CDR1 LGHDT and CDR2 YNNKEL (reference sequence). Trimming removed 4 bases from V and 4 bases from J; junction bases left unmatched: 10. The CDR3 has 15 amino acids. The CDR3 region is CASSRGQASVYEQYF. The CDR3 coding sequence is TGTGCCAGCAGCCGAGGACAGGCCTCCGTATACGAGCAGTACTTC.

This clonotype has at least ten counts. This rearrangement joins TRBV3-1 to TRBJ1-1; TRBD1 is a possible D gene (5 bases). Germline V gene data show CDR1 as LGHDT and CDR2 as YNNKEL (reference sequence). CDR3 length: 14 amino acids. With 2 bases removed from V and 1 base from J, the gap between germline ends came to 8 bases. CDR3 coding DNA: TGTGCCAGCAGCCAAAGCGACAGGAACACTGAAGCTTTCTTT. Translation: CASSQSDRNTEAFF.

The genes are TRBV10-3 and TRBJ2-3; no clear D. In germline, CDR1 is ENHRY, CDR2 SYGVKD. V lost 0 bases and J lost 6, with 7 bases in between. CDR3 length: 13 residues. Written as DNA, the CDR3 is TGTGCCATCAGTGAGTCTGGAGCGGATACGCAGTATTTT. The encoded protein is CAISESGADTQYF.

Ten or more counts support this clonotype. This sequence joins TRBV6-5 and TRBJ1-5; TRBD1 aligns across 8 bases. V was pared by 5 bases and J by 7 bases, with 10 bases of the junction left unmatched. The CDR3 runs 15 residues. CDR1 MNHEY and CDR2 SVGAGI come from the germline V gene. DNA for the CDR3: TGTGCCAGCAGTCCCCGGACAGGGAAGAGACAGCCCCAGCATTTT. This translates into CASSPRTGKRQPQHF.

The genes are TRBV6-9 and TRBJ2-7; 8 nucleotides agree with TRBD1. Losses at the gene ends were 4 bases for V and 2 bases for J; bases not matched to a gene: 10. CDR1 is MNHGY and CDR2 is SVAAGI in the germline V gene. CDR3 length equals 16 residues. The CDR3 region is CASSSRTGYIPYEQYF. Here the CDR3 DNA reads TGTGCCAGCAGTTCCCGGACAGGGTATATCCCCTACGAGCAGTACTTC.

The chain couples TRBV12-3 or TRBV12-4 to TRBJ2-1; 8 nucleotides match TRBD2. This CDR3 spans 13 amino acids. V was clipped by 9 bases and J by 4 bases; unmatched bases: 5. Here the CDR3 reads CASTGGLYNEQFF. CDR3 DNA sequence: TGTGCCAGTACGGGGGGGCTTTACAATGAGCAGTTCTTC.

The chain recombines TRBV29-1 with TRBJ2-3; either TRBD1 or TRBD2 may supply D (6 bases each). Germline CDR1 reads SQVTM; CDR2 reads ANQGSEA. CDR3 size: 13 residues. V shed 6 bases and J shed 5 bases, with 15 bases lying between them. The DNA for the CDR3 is TGCAGCGTAAAGGAGGGGGTCGGAGATACGCAGTATTTT. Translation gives CSVKEGVGDTQYF.

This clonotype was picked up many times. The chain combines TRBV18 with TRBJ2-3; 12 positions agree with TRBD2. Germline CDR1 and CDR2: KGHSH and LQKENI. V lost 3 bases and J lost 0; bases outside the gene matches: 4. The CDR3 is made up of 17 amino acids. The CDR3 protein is CASSPGLAGTSTDTQYF. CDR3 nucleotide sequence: TGTGCCAGCTCACCGGGACTAGCGGGTACTAGCACAGATACGCAGTATTTT.

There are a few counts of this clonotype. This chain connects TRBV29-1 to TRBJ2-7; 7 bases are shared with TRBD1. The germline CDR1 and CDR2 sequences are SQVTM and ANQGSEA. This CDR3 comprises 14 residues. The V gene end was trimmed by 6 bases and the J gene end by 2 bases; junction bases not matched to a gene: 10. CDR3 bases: TGCAGCGTCTACTTTCCGGGACAGACCTACGAGCAGTACTTC. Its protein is CSVYFPGQTYEQYF.

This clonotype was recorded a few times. Here the CDR3 reads CAWSRGDETQYF. Here the CDR3 DNA reads TGTGCCTGGAGTAGGGGAGATGAGACCCAGTACTTC. The chain is built from TRBV30 and TRBJ2-5; D assignment may be TRBD1 or TRBD2 (5 bases each). The CDR3 contains 12 residues. Trimming shortened V by 2 bases and J by 5 bases, and 9 bases separated the two germline ends. Germline assignment: CDR1 GTSNPN and CDR2 SVGIG (reference sequence).

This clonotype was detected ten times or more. CDR3 loop: CASSYSGTGSNSGGYTF. The CDR3, as DNA: TGTGCCAGCAGTTACTCGGGGACAGGGTCGAACTCGGGCGGCTACACCTTC. The chain is built from TRBV6-5 and TRBJ1-2; 9 bases agree with TRBD1. The V gene end was trimmed by 0 bases and the J gene end by 8 bases; junction bases not matched to a gene: 13. Germline CDR1 MNHEY, CDR2 SVGAGI. The CDR3 sequence is 17 residues long.

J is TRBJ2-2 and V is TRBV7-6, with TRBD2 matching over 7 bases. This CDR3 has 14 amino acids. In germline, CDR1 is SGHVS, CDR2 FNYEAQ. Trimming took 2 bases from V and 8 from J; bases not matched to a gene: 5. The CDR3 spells CASSLSGAEGELFF. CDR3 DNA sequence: TGTGCCAGCAGCTTAAGCGGGGCAGAAGGGGAGCTGTTTTTT.

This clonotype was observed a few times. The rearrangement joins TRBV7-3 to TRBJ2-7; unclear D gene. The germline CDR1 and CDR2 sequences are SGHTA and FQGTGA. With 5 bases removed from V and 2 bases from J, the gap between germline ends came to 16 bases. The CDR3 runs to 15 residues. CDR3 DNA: TGTGCCAGCAGCCTAAGCGTAGGCCTACCCTACGAGCAGTACTTC. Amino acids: CASSLSVGLPYEQYF.

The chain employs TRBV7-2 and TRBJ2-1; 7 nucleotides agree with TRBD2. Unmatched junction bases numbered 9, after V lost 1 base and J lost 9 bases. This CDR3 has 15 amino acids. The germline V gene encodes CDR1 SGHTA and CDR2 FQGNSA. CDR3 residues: CASSLVGRERGEQFF. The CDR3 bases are TGTGCCAGCAGCTTAGTGGGGCGGGAGCGTGGTGAGCAGTTCTTC. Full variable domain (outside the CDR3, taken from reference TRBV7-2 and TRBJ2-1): GAGVSQSPSNKVTEKGKDVELRCDPISGHTALYWYRQSLGQGLEFLIYFQGNSAPDKSGLPSDRFSAERTGGSVSTLTIQRTQQEDSAVYLCASSLVGRERGEQFFGPGTRLTVL.

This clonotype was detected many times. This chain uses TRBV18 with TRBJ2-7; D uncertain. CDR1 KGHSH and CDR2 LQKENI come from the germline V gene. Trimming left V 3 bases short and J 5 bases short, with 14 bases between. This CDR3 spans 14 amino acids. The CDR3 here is CASSPRASRDEQYF. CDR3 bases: TGTGCCAGCTCACCTAGAGCGAGTCGGGACGAGCAGTACTTC.

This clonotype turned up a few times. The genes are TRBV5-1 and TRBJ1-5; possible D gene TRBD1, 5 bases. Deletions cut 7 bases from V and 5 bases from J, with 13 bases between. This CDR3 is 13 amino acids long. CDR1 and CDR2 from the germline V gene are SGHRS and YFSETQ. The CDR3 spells CASSKGKDQPQHF. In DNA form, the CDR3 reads TGCGCCAGCTCAAAGGGGAAAGATCAGCCCCAGCATTTT.

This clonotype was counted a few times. CDR3 residues: CATSRERTGNQPQHF. The CDR3 region has the DNA TGTGCCACCAGCAGAGAGAGGACAGGCAATCAGCCCCAGCATTTT. The genes are TRBV15 and TRBJ1-5, with D possibly TRBD1 on 6 matching bases. Germline CDR1 reads LNHNV; CDR2 reads YYDKDF (reference sequence). Trimming shortened V by 0 bases and J by 2 bases, and 8 bases separated the two germline ends. The CDR3 totals 15 residues.

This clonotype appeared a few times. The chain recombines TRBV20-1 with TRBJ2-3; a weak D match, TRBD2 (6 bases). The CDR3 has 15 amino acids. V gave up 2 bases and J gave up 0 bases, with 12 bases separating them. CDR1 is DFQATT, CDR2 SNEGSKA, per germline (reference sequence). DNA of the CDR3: TGCAGTGCTAGAACGGTAGCGGCAAGCACAGATACGCAGTATTTT. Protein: CSARTVAASTDTQYF.